The sequence of this T cell receptor (beta chain) was determined in a study of early T cells in non-severe SARS-CoV-2 infection. About the research overall: It was bulk RNA from unsorted whole blood that was sequenced, and the chains were unpaired.

This clonotype has only a few counts. This CDR3 has 15 amino acids. The J segment lost 4 bases and the V segment lost 1 base, leaving 6 bases of the junction unmatched. The germline CDR1 and CDR2 sequences are SGHRS and YFSETQ. Individual cDNA molecules were tagged with unique molecular identifiers, the study reported. TCRdb re-called the 5' RACE reads through MiXCR, storing one row per CDR3 protein. The profile shows about 100,000 distinct CDR3 sequences, roughly an eighth of them singletons. This sequence joins TRBV5-1 and TRBJ2-5; 8 nucleotides line up with TRBD1. This receptor was obtained from an adult who was a healthcare worker with PCR-confirmed SARS-CoV-2 infection or an uninfected control (not recorded which). Input material: whole blood. Here the CDR3 DNA reads TGCGCCAGCAGCTTGTTCCCAGGGGGCCTAGAGACCCAGTACTTC. It yields the protein CASSLFPGGLETQYF. Supplemented by reference TRBV5-1 and TRBJ2-5, the full variable domain reads KAGVTQTPRYLIKTRGQQVTLSCSPISGHRSVSWYQQTPGQGLQFLFEYFSETQRNKGNFPGRFSGRQFSNSRSEMNVSTLELGDSALYLCASSLFPGGLETQYFGPGTRLLVL.